This T cell receptor (beta chain) stems from a study of cytomegalovirus exposure and HLA in healthy donors. Study details: Roughly 179 million T cells yielded some 100 million unique TCR beta sequences, as an earlier analysis found.

The PCR ran on 60 Vbeta and 13 Jbeta primers. The assay was immunoSEQ multiplex PCR, and TCRdb's table has in-frame clones only and misses some. The sample includes fewer than 200,000 clones, 80% seen only once; the top ten take about 0.63%. Findings and limits, study-wide: Follow-up analysis later connected one missense variant in DCLRE1C with trimming of TCR beta V- and J-genes. HLA-A and HLA-B allele assignments for most subjects were reportedly predicted accurately using TCR beta sequences. The study recorded 150 to 200 TCR beta chains that were cytomegalovirus-associated.

On this clone itself: The antigen is unknown.

Germline V gene lookup returns CDR1 SEHNR and CDR2 FQNEAQ (reference sequence). The CDR3 length is 16 residues. This clonotype was obtained from a boy under 18 in good health and CMV-seronegative. This rearrangement joins TRBV7-9 to TRBJ2-5; D is perhaps TRBD1 (6 bases). The J call may be wrong; the DNA end is better matched by TRBJ2-7. The material sequenced was PBMCs. In nucleotides, the CDR3 is TGTGCCAGCAGCTTAGCCCCGGGACATAGCTCCTACGAGCAGTACTTC. Translation gives CASSLAPGHSSYEQYF.